This is a list of T cell receptor beta chains from one sample in a study of T cell responses to AZD1222 COVID-19 vaccine. Profiled with immunoSEQ multiplex PCR; TCRdb holds only in-frame clones, not every one. Here the sample spans around 180,000 clones, approximately 90% being singletons. The specimen was peripheral blood, collected on day 0 of AZD1222 vaccination. The receptors originated from an adult in good health. Each CDR3 is given with its conserved first and last residue. D genes are given only for firm matches. The size of a clone is reported for some rows only, either as once, few or many, or as a class for expanded clones.

>NA|NA|TRBJ1-3|TRBV10-2
TGCGCCAGCAGTGACCCAGGTTCTGGAAACACCATATATTTT
CASSDPGSGNTIYF
>NA|NA|TRBJ2-7|TRBV7-9
TGTGCCAGCAAATTCATAGGGAAAGCCCCCTACGAGCAGTACTTC
CASKFIGKAPYEQYF
>NA|NA|TRBJ2-1|TRBV12-3/TRBV12-4
TGTGCCAGCACCTACGGGGCCTGGAATGAGCAGTTCTTC
CASTYGAWNEQFF
>NA|NA|TRBJ2-5|TRBV10-3
TGTGCCATCAGTGAGTCGCCAGAGACCCAGTACTTC
CAISESPETQYF
>few|NA|TRBJ1-2|TRBV10-3
TGTGCCATCAGGGAAGGTTTCAGCGGTCTTGGCTACACCTTC
CAIREGFSGLGYTF
>NA|NA|TRBJ1-2|TRBV18
TGTGCCAGCTCACCATCACAGGACTATGGCTACACCTTC
CASSPSQDYGYTF
>NA|NA|TRBJ1-2|TRBV13
TGTGCCAGCAGCGGAGACAGATTCTATGGCTACACCTTC
CASSGDRFYGYTF
>once|NA|TRBJ2-5|TRBV3-1/TRBV3-2
TGTGCCAGCAGCCCGCGACAGAGGCAAGAGACCCAGTACTTC
CASSPRQRQETQYF
>NA|TRBD1|TRBJ1-6|TRBV4-2
TGTGCCAGCAGCCAAGCCGACAGGGCACTTTTGGGTTTGTCCTATAATTCACCCCTCCACTTT
CASSQADRALLGLSYNSPLHF
>NA|NA|TRBJ1-5|TRBV13
TGTGCCAGCAGCTTAGCAGCAACGGGCAATCAGCCCCAGCATTTT
CASSLAATGNQPQHF
>NA|NA|TRBJ2-2|TRBV6-2/TRBV6-3
TGTGCCAGCAGTTACTCGGAGGGCACCGGGGAGCTGTTTTTT
CASSYSEGTGELFF
>NA|TRBD2|TRBJ2-7|TRBV6-2/TRBV6-3
TGTGCCAGCAGTCCCCCGGGAGGGAACGAGCAGTACTTC
CASSPPGGNEQYF
>NA|TRBD1|TRBJ1-3|TRBV7-2
TGTGCCAGCAGCTTAGCCACAGGGGGTTCAGGAAACACCATATATTTT
CASSLATGGSGNTIYF
>NA|NA|TRBJ2-7|TRBV4-3
TGCGCCAGCAGCCAAGGGGCAGCAGCCAGCGAGCAGTACTTC
CASSQGAAASEQYF
>NA|NA|TRBJ2-2|TRBV21-1
TGTGCCAGCAGCAAAACCCAGGACGGGAACACCGGGGAGCTGTTTTTT
CASSKTQDGNTGELFF
>NA|TRBD1|TRBJ1-5|TRBV4-1
TGCGCCAGCAGCCAAGATCCCTGGGACAGCGTTAGCAATCAGCCCCAGCATTTT
CASSQDPWDSVSNQPQHF
>NA|TRBD1|TRBJ1-6|TRBV5-4
TGTGCCAGCAGCCCTGGGACAGTTAATTCACCCCTCCACTTT
CASSPGTVNSPLHF
>NA|TRBD1|TRBJ2-7|TRBV7-3
TGTGCCAGCAGCTTAAAAGGGACAGGGATTTACGAGCAGTACTTC
CASSLKGTGIYEQYF
>few|NA|TRBJ1-6|TRBV6-2/TRBV6-3
TGTGCCAGCAGCACGCAGACTTTGGTGGGTAATTCACCCCTCCACTTT
CASSTQTLVGNSPLHF
>NA|NA|TRBJ2-1|TRBV7-8
TGTGCCAGCAGGGAGGGATCGTTGTACAATGAGCAGTTCTTC
CASREGSLYNEQFF
>once|TRBD1|TRBJ2-2|TRBV3-1/TRBV3-2
TGTGCCAGCAGCCAGGAAAAGACAGGGGCGGGCGGGGAGCTGTTTTTT
CASSQEKTGAGGELFF
>NA|NA|TRBJ1-1|TRBV7-3
TGTGCCAGCAGTTTCGAAATGAACACTGAAGCTTTCTTT
CASSFEMNTEAFF
>NA|TRBD1|TRBJ1-5|TRBV2
TGTGCCAGCAGCGACAGGGGGACGAGACAGCCCCAGCATTTT
CASSDRGTRQPQHF
>NA|NA|TRBJ2-1|TRBV6-5
TGTGCCAGCTACGGCGTCAACTCCTACAATGAGCAGTTCTTC
CASYGVNSYNEQFF
>NA|NA|TRBJ1-1|TRBV7-9
TGTGCCAGCAGCGACGAGAACACTGAAGCTTTCTTT
CASSDENTEAFF